Listed below are T cell receptor beta chains from one sample, sequenced in a study of cytomegalovirus exposure and HLA in healthy donors. The table came from immunoSEQ multiplex PCR; TCRdb's copy has only in-frame clones and leaves some out. The sample has more than 55,000 clones, roughly 89% seen once. Input material: PBMCs. These receptors were taken from a woman aged 18-30 years in good health and CMV-seronegative. CDR3s include the opening cysteine and the closing phenylalanine or tryptophan. A D gene is named only where the DNA matches it firmly. Where a row states a size, it is once, few, many or the class of an expanded clone; other rows omit it.

j_gene,d_gene,v_gene,abundance,CDR3nt,CDR3aa
TRBJ2-5,TRBD1,TRBV11-2,NA,TGTGCCAGCAGCTTGGGGGGAACAGGGGGCTCCCAAGAGACCCAGTACTTC,CASSLGGTGGSQETQYF
TRBJ2-1,TRBD1,TRBV7-3,once,TGTGCCAGCAGCCTCGCTGGGACAGGGGTTAAGGCCTACAATGAGCAGTTCTTC,CASSLAGTGVKAYNEQFF
TRBJ1-1,NA,TRBV27,NA,TGTGCCAGCAGTTTGGGGGCGGGGGGCACTGAAGCTTTCTTT,CASSLGAGGTEAFF
TRBJ2-7,TRBD1,TRBV4-1,few,TGCGCCAGCAGCCAAGAAACGTCCGGGACAGGGTTCCACGAGCAGTACTTC,CASSQETSGTGFHEQYF
TRBJ1-5,NA,TRBV6-1,once,TGTGCCAGCAGGTGGACAGACAATCAGCCCCAGCATTTT,CASRWTDNQPQHF
TRBJ2-2,TRBD1,TRBV19,once,TGTGCCAGTAGTCCACAGGGGAACGGGGAGCTGTTTTTT,CASSPQGNGELFF
TRBJ2-7,TRBD2,TRBV5-6,NA,TGTGCCAGCAGCTTGGGGGGCGGGAGCTCCTACGAGCAGTACTTC,CASSLGGGSSYEQYF
TRBJ2-2,TRBD1,TRBV30,NA,TGTGCCTGGGGCAGGGGGCGGGCCGGGGAGCTGTTTTTT,CAWGRGRAGELFF
TRBJ2-1,NA,TRBV27,NA,TGTGCCAGCAGTATAACAGGGAACAATGAGCAGTTCTTC,CASSITGNNEQFF
TRBJ1-2,NA,TRBV30,NA,TGTCGGGACTCTCGGTATGGCTACACCTTC,CRDSRYGYTF
TRBJ2-1,TRBD2,TRBV18,NA,TGTGCCAGCTCGAACCGAGTAGCGGGACGTGAAAATGAGCAGTTCTTC,CASSNRVAGRENEQFF
TRBJ2-1,TRBD2,TRBV5-4,NA,TGTGCCAGCAGGCTAGCGGGGGGGATTAATGAGCAGTTCTTC,CASRLAGGINEQFF
TRBJ2-3,TRBD2,TRBV18,NA,TGTGCCAGCTCACCAGGACTAGCGGGGGCCACAGATACGCAGTATTTT,CASSPGLAGATDTQYF
TRBJ2-1,TRBD2,TRBV7-3,NA,TGTGCCAGCAGCTTAGGGCGGGGGGCTTACAATGAGCAGTTCTTC,CASSLGRGAYNEQFF
TRBJ2-2,NA,TRBV19,NA,TGTGCCAGTAGTATTGGAGACGGGGAGCTGTTTTTT,CASSIGDGELFF
TRBJ2-7,TRBD1,TRBV5-1,NA,TGCGCCAGCAGCTCCTCGGGACAGCCCTCGGAGCAGTACTTC,CASSSSGQPSEQYF
TRBJ2-7,TRBD1,TRBV5-1,NA,TGCGCCAGCAGCTTTGGGACAGGGGGCTTCGACGAGCAGTACTTC,CASSFGTGGFDEQYF
TRBJ2-7,TRBD2,TRBV28,NA,TGTGCCAGCAGTTTGGGGCGGGAGGGGGGTAACGAGCAGTACTTC,CASSLGREGGNEQYF
TRBJ1-1,TRBD1,TRBV6-6,NA,TGTGCCAGCAGTTACGGGGGGACAGGGAACACTGAAGCTTTCTTT,CASSYGGTGNTEAFF
TRBJ2-3,TRBD2,TRBV5-5,NA,TGTGCCAGCAGCTTATCATCCGGGACTAGCGGGGGGTCAAGCACAGATACGCAGTATTTT,CASSLSSGTSGGSSTDTQYF
TRBJ2-3,NA,TRBV14,NA,TGTGCCAGCAGCCAAGAGAGCGCCACAGATACGCAGTATTTT,CASSQESATDTQYF
TRBJ2-2,TRBD2,TRBV18,NA,TGTGCCAGCTCACCCGGACTAGGCGGAACCGGGGAGCTGTTTTTT,CASSPGLGGTGELFF
TRBJ2-7,NA,TRBV7-2,NA,TGTGCCAGCAGCTTACCTGACAGGTTCTACGAGCAGTACTTC,CASSLPDRFYEQYF
TRBJ1-2,NA,TRBV10-3,NA,TGTGCCATCAGAGCTATCCGGGGGGCTCACTATGGCTACACCTTC,CAIRAIRGAHYGYTF
TRBJ1-4,TRBD1,TRBV6-5,NA,TGTGCCAGCAGCCTCAGGGGGCTTGGTAATGAAAAACTGTTTTTT,CASSLRGLGNEKLFF
TRBJ2-7,TRBD1,TRBV7-6,NA,TGTGCCAGCAGTCCCTGGGCAGGGGGTGCCCACGAGCAGTACTTC,CASSPWAGGAHEQYF
TRBJ2-5,TRBD2,TRBV6-7,NA,TGTGCCAGCATTACCCAACAGCGGGAGGGTTGGGAGACCCAGTACTTC,CASITQQREGWETQYF
TRBJ1-1,NA,TRBV5-1,NA,TGCGCCAGCAGCTTGGCGCAGGGGTTGGGCACTGAAGCTTTCTTT,CASSLAQGLGTEAFF
TRBJ1-5,NA,TRBV6-6,once,TGTGCCAGCAGTTACCGGGGAGGGCCAGGAAGGCAGCCCCAGCATTTT,CASSYRGGPGRQPQHF